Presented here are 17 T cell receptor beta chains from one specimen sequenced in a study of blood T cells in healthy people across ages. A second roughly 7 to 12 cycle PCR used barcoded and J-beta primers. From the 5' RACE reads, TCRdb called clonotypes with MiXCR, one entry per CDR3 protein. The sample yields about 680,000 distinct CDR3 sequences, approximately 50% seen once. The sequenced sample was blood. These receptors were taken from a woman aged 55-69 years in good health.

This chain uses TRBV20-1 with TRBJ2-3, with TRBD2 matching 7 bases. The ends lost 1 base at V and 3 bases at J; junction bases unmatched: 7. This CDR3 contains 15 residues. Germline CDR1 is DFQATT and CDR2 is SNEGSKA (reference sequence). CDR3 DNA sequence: TGCAGTGCTAGAGGAGCGGGGAGCGGGACAGATACGCAGTATTTT. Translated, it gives CSARGAGSGTDTQYF.

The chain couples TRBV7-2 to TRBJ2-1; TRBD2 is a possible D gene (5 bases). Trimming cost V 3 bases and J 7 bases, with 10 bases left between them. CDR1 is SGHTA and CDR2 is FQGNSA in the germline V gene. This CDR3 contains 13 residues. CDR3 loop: CASSFRGSNEQFF. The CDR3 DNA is TGTGCCAGCAGCTTCCGAGGGAGTAATGAGCAGTTCTTC.

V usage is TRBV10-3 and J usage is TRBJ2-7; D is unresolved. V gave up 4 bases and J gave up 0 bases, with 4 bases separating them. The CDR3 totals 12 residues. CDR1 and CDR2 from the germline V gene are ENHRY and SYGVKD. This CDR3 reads CAISGGSYEQYF. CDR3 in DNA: TGTGCCATCAGTGGAGGCTCCTACGAGCAGTACTTC.

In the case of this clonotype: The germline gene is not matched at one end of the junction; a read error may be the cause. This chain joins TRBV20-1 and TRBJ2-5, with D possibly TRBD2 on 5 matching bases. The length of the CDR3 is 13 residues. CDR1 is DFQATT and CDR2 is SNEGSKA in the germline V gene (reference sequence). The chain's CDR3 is CSAPRETQGTQYF. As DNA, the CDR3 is TGCAGTGCCCCCCGGGAAACCCAAGGGACCCAGTACTTC.

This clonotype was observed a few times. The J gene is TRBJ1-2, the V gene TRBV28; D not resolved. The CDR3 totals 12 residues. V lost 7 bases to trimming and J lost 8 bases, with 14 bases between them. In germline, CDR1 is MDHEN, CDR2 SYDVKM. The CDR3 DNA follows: TGTGCCAGCACAAGTAGGACGATCGGCTACACCTTC. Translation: CASTSRTIGYTF.

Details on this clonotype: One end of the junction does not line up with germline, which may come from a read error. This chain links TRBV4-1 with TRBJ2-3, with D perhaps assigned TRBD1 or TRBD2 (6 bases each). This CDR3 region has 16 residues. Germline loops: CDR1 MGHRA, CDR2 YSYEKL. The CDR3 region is CASSRDEGGSTDTRYF. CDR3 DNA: TGCGCCAGTAGCCGTGATGAGGGGGGTAGCACAGATACGCGGTATTTT.

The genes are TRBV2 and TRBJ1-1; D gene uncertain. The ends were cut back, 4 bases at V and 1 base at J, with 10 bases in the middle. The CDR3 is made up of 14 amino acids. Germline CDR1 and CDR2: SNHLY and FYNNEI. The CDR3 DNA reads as TGTGCCAGCAGTGTGGCTCATAAGAACACTGAAGCTTTCTTT. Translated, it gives CASSVAHKNTEAFF.

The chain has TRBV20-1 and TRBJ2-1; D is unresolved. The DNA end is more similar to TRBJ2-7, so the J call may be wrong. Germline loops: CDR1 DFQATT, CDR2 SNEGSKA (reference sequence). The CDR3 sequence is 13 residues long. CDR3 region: CSAREDNYNEQYF. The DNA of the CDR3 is TGCAGTGCTAGAGAGGATAACTACAATGAGCAGTACTTC.

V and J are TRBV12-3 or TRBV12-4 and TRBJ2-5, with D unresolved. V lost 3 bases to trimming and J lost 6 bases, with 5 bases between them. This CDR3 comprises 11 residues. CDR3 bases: TGTGCCAGCAGTTTTACACAGACCCAGTACTTC. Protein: CASSFTQTQYF.

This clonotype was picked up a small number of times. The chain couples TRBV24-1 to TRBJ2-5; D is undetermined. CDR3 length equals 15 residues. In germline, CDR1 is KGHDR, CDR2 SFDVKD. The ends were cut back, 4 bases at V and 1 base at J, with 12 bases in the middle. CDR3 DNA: TGTGCCACCAGTGAGCCGGTGGGCCTCCAAGAGACCCAGTACTTC. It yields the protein CATSEPVGLQETQYF.

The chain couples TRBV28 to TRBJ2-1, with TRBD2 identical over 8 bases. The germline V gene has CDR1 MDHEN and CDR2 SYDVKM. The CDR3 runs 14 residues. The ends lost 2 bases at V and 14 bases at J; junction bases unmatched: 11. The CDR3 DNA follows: TGTGCCAGCAGTTTAAAAGCGGGAGTCTACGGAAAGTTCTTC. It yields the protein CASSLKAGVYGKFF.

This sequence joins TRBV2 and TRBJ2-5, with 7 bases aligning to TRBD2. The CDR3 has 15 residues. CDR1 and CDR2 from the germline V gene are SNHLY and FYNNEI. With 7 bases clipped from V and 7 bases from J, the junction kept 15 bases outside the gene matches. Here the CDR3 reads CASIWGGWSSGTQYF. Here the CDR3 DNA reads TGTGCCAGCATTTGGGGAGGGTGGTCTTCGGGGACCCAGTACTTC.

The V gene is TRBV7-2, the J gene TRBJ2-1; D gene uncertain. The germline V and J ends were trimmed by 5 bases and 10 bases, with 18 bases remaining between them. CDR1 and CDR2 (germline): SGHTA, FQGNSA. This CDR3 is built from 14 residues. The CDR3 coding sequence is TGTGCCAGCAGCCCTAACAGCCTTGTTAACGAGCAGTTCTTC. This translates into CASSPNSLVNEQFF. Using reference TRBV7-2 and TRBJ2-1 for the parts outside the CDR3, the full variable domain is GAGVSQSPSNKVTEKGKDVELRCDPISGHTALYWYRQSLGQGLEFLIYFQGNSAPDKSGLPSDRFSAERTGGSVSTLTIQRTQQEDSAVYLCASSPNSLVNEQFFGPGTRLTVL.

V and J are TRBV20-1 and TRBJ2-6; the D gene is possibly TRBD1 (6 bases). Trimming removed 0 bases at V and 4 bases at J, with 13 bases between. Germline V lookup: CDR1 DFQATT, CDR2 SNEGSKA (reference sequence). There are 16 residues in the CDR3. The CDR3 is CSARDPQGYGANVLTF. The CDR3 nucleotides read TGCAGTGCTAGAGACCCGCAGGGGTACGGGGCCAACGTCCTGACTTTC.

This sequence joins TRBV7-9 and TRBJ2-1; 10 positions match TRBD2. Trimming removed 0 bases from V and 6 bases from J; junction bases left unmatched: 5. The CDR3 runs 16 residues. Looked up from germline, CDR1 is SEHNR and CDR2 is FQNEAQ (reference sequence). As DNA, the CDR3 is TGTGCCAGCAGCTTAGCGCGCAGCGGGAGGGTCAATGAGCAGTTCTTC. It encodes CASSLARSGRVNEQFF.

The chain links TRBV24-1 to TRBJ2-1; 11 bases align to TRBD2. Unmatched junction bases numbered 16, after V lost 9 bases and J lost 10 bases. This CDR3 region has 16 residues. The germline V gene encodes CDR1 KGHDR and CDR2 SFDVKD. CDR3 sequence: CATSTSGTSGSREQFF. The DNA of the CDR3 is TGTGCCACCTCAACCTCCGGGACTAGCGGTTCGAGGGAGCAGTTCTTC.

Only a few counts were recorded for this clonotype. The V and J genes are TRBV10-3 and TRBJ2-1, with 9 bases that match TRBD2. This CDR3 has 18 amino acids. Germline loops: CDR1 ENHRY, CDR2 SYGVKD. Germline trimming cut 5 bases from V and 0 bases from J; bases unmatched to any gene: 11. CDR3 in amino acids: CAISRPSGMMSSYNEQFF. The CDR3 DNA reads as TGTGCCATCAGTCGCCCTAGCGGGATGATGAGCTCCTACAATGAGCAGTTCTTC.